Below, 9 T cell receptor beta chains from the same sample are listed, as sequenced in a study of breast tumors, draining lymph nodes, adjacent tissues. MiXCR was run by TCRdb on the multiplex PCR reads, yielding one entry per CDR3 protein. The sample has about 89,000 distinct CDR3 sequences, approximately 30% seen once. Breast cancer patients provided tissue from their axillary draining lymph nodes. The source material was axillary lymph node tissue. These receptors all come from a female donor with breast cancer. Some clones in this sample may be carry-over from other donors' samples.

The sample holds many counts of this clonotype. The chain joins TRBV7-2 to TRBJ2-5, with a possible D match to TRBD2 (6 bases). The CDR3 totals 14 residues. Trimming pared 3 bases from V and 2 bases from J, leaving 10 bases between. Germline V gene lookup returns CDR1 SGHTA and CDR2 FQGNSA. CDR3 in DNA: TGTGCCAGCAGCTTCCGCCGGGGGCAAGAGACCCAGTACTTC. The encoded protein is CASSFRRGQETQYF.

About this clonotype: A much larger clone differs from this one at a single base, so this may be a read error. V gene TRBV27 combines with J gene TRBJ2-2; 7 bases are a match to TRBD2. The germline V gene has CDR1 MNHEY and CDR2 SMNVEV (reference sequence). The CDR3 has 15 amino acids. V lost 8 bases and J lost 5; bases outside the gene matches: 11. The CDR3: CASSGGMTLTGELFF. CDR3 DNA: TGTGCCAGCTCGGGGGGTATGACTCTAACCGGGGAGCTGTTTTTT.

The chain recombines TRBV7-6 with TRBJ2-1, with TRBD2 matching 10 bases. V shed 5 bases and J 7 bases; nucleotides not matched to a gene: 5. Germline V lookup: CDR1 SGHVS, CDR2 FNYEAQ. This CDR3 region has 14 residues. CDR3 nucleotides: TGTGCCAGCAGCCTCCTAGCGGGAGTGAATGAGCAGTTCTTC. It encodes CASSLLAGVNEQFF. The complete variable domain, with remaining parts taken from reference TRBV7-6 and TRBJ2-1, reads GAGVSQSPRYKVTKRGQDVALRCDPISGHVSLYWYRQALGQGPEFLTYFNYEAQQDKSGLPNDRFSAERPEGSISTLTIQRTEQRDSAMYRCASSLLAGVNEQFFGPGTRLTVL.

The chain combines TRBV20-1 with TRBJ2-2, with 12 bases that match TRBD2. The V gene's germline CDR1 is DFQATT and CDR2 SNEGSKA (reference sequence). CDR3 size: 15 residues. After removal of 5 bases from V and 4 bases from J, the junction contained 5 bases not matched to a gene. This CDR3 reads CSAPSGRATTGELFF. The CDR3 nucleotides read TGCAGTGCTCCTAGCGGGAGGGCCACCACCGGGGAGCTGTTTTTT.

The CDR3 DNA reads as TGCGCCAGCAGTGAGGAGCGGGGGGATGGCTACACCTTC. Encoded protein: CASSEERGDGYTF. This sequence joins TRBV10-2 and TRBJ1-2; weak D call: TRBD1 (5 bases). Deletions cut 2 bases from V and 6 bases from J, with 10 bases between. This CDR3 contains 13 residues. Germline CDR1 is WSHSY and CDR2 is SAAADI.

This clonotype was counted ten times or more. V usage is TRBV5-6 and J usage is TRBJ1-6; D unresolved. Looked up from germline, CDR1 is SGHDT and CDR2 is YYEEEE. CDR3 length equals 13 residues. Trimming left V 0 bases short and J 10 bases short, with 8 bases between. DNA for the CDR3: TGTGCCAGCAGCTTGGATTTAAGCTCACCCCTCCACTTT. This codes for CASSLDLSSPLHF.

In this sample, this clonotype turned up many times. A much larger clone sits a single nucleotide away, making a read error possible. This chain uses TRBV20-1 with TRBJ2-5; TRBD2 matches 8 bases. The J segment lost 5 bases and the V segment lost 3 bases, leaving 17 bases of the junction unmatched. From germline, CDR1 is DFQATT and CDR2 SNEGSKA (reference sequence). The CDR3 has 17 residues. The CDR3 region is CSARRRWREAPGETQYF. CDR3 bases: TGCAGTGCTAGGAGGCGGTGGCGGGAGGCCCCAGGGGAGACCCAGTACTTC.

This clonotype was counted ten times or more. The chain combines TRBV7-3 with TRBJ2-5; D call uncertain. The CDR3 consists of 13 residues. The germline CDR1 and CDR2 sequences are SGHTA and FQGTGA. V lost 5 bases and J lost 2, with 9 bases in between. The CDR3 reads CASSPRNQETQYF. The CDR3, as DNA: TGTGCCAGCAGCCCCAGGAATCAAGAGACCCAGTACTTC.

The chain combines TRBV7-9 with TRBJ1-2, with D unresolved. This CDR3 has 11 residues. Germline V gives CDR1 SEHNR, CDR2 FQNEAQ (reference sequence). The ends were cut back, 5 bases at V and 10 bases at J, with 11 bases in the middle. The CDR3 sequence: CASSTRMVYTF. The CDR3 coding sequence is TGTGCCAGCAGCACGCGCATGGTCTACACCTTC.